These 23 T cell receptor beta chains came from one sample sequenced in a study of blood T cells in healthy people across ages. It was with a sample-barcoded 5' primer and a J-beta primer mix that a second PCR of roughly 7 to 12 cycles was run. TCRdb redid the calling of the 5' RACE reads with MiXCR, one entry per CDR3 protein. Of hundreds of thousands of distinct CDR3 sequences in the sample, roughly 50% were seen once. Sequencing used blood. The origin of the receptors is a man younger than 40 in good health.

For the CDR3, the DNA is TGTGCCAGCAGCTGGACGGTGAAGGCCGAAAAACTGTTTTTT. Protein product: CASSWTVKAEKLFF. The rearrangement links TRBV28 to TRBJ1-4; no definite D call. The CDR3 contains 14 residues. The V gene's germline CDR1 is MDHEN and CDR2 SYDVKM. Trimming took 6 bases from V and 8 from J, leaving 16 bases between them. Combining the CDR3 with reference TRBV28 and TRBJ1-4 gives the whole variable domain DVKVTQSSRYLVKRTGEKVFLECVQDMDHENMFWYRQDPGLGLRLIYFSYDVKMKEKGDIPEGYSVSREKKERFSLILESASTNQTSMYLCASSWTVKAEKLFFGSGTQLSVL.

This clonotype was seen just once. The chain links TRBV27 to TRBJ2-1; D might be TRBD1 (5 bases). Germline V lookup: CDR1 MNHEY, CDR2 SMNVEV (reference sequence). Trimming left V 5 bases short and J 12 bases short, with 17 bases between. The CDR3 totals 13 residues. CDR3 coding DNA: TGTGCCAGCAGTGACGGACACCCATTTGCGCAGTTCTTC. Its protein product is CASSDGHPFAQFF.

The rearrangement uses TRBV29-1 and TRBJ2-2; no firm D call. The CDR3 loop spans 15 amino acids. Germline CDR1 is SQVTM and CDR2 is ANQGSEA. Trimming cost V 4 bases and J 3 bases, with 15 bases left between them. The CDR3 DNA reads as TGCAGCGTTGTGGGCTCTCCGGCCGACACCGGGGAGCTGTTTTTT. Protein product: CSVVGSPADTGELFF.

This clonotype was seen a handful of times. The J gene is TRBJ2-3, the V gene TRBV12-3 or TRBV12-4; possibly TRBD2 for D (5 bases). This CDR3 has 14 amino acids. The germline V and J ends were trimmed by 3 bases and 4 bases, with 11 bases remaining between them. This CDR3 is CASSLRVVPDTQYF. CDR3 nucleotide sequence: TGTGCCAGCAGTTTGAGGGTCGTTCCAGATACGCAGTATTTT.

In nucleotides, the CDR3 is TGTGCCAGCAGTCGAGACAGGGGGAGCACAGATACGCAGTATTTT. This sequence encodes CASSRDRGSTDTQYF. The chain uses TRBV28 and TRBJ2-3; 9 nucleotides agree with TRBD1. Germline V gene lookup returns CDR1 MDHEN and CDR2 SYDVKM. The CDR3 consists of 15 residues. The trim removed 5 bases at V and 0 bases at J, leaving 3 bases unmatched.

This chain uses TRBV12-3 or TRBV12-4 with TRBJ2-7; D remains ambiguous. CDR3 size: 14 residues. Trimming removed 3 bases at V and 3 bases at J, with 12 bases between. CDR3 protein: CASSLSPPHYEQYF. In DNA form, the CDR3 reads TGTGCCAGCAGTTTGAGTCCCCCTCACTACGAGCAGTACTTC.

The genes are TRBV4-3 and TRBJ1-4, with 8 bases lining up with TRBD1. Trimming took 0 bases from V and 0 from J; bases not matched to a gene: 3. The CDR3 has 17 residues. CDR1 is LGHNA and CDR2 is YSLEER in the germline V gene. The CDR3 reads CASSQETGEATNEKLFF. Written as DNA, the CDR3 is TGCGCCAGCAGCCAAGAGACAGGGGAGGCAACTAATGAAAAACTGTTTTTT.

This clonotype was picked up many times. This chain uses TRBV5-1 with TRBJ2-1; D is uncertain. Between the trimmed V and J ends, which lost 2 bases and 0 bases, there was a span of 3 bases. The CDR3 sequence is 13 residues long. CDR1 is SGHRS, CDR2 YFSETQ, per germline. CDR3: CASSLVSYNEQFF. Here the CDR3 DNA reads TGCGCCAGCAGCTTAGTCTCCTACAATGAGCAGTTCTTC.

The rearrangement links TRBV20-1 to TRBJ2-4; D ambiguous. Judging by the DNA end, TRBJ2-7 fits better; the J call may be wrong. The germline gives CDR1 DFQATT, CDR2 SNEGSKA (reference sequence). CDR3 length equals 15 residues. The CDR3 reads CSARDTGSRTYEQYF. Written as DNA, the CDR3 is TGCAGTGCTAGAGATACCGGGTCCCGAACCTACGAGCAGTACTTC.

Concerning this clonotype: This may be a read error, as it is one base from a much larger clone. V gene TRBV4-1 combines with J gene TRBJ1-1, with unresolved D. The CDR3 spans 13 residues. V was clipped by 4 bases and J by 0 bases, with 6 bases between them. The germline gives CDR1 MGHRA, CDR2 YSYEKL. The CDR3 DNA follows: TGCGCCAGCAGCCTATGCATGAACACTGAAGCTTTCTTT. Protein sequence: CASSLCMNTEAFF.

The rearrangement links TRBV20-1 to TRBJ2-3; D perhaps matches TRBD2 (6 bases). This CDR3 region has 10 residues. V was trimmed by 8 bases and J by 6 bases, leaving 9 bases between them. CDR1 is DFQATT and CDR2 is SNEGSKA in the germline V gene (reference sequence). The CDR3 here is CSSAGDTQYF. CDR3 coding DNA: TGCAGTTCCGCGGGGGATACGCAGTATTTT.

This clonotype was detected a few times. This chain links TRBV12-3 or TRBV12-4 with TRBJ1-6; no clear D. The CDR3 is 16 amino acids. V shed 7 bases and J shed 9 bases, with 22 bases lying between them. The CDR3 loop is CASTPSGRQTGSPLHF. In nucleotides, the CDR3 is TGTGCCAGCACCCCATCGGGGAGGCAGACGGGTTCACCCCTCCACTTT.

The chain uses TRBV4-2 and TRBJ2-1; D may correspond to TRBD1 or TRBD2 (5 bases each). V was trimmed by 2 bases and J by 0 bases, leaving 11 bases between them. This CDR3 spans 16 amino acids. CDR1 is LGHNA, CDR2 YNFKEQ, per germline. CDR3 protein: CASSQFGASSYNEQFF. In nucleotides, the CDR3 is TGTGCCAGCAGCCAATTCGGGGCAAGCTCCTACAATGAGCAGTTCTTC.

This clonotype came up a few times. The CDR3 nucleotides read TGTGCCAGCAGTGGCGAAAAACTGTTTTTT. Translated: CASSGEKLFF. The chain has TRBV12-3 or TRBV12-4 and TRBJ1-4; D not resolved. V was cut by 5 bases and J by 8 bases, with 3 bases left in between. The CDR3 has 10 amino acids.

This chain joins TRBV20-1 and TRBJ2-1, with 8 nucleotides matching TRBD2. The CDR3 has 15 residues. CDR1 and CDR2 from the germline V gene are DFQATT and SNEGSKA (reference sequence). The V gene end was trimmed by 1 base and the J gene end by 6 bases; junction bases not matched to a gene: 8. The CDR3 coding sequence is TGCAGTGCTAGAGGGGGACTAGGTTCCGGCAATGAGCAGTTCTTC. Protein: CSARGGLGSGNEQFF.

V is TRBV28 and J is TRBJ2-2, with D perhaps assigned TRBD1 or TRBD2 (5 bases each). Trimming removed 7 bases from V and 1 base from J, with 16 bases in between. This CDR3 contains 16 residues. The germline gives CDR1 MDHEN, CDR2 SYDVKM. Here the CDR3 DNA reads TGTGCCAGCAACGGGGCCCTGGAACTGAACACCGGGGAGCTGTTTTTT. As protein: CASNGALELNTGELFF.

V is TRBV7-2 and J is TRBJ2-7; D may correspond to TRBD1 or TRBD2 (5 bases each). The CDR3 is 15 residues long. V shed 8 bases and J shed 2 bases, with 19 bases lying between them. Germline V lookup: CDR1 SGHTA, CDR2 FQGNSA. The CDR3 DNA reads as TGTGCCAGCGGTTGGGGTGCCGGGGCTCCCTACGAGCAGTACTTC. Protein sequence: CASGWGAGAPYEQYF.

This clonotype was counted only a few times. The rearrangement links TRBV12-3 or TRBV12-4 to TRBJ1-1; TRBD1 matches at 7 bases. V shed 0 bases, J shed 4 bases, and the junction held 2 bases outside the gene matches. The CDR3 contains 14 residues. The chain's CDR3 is CASSLAPGGTEAFF. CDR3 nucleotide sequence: TGTGCCAGCAGTTTAGCTCCAGGGGGCACTGAAGCTTTCTTT.

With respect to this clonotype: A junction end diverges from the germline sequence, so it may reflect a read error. The CDR3 region has the DNA TGTGCCACCAGCGCCCGAGCTCGGGAGCTGTTTTTT. This gives the protein CATSARARELFF. The V and J genes are TRBV7-2 and TRBJ2-2; D remains ambiguous. The CDR3 has 12 amino acids. Germline CDR1 SGHTA, CDR2 FQGNSA.

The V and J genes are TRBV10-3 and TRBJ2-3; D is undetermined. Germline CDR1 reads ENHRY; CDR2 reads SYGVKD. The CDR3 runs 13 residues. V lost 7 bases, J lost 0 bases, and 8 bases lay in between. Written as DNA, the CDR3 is TGTGCCATCAAAGCACCTAGCACAGATACGCAGTATTTT. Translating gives CAIKAPSTDTQYF.

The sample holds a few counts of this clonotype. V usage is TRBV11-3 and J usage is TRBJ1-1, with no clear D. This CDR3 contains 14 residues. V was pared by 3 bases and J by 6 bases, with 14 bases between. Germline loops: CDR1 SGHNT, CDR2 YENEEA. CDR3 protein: CASSFSGPGSEAFF. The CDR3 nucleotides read TGTGCCAGCAGCTTTAGTGGACCTGGATCTGAAGCTTTCTTT.

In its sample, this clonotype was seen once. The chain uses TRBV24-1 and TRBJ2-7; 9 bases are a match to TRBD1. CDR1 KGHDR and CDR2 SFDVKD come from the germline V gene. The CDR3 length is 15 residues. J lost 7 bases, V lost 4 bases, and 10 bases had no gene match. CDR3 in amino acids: CATSEGQGSSNEQYF. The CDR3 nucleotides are TGTGCCACCAGTGAGGGACAGGGCAGCTCTAATGAGCAGTACTTC.

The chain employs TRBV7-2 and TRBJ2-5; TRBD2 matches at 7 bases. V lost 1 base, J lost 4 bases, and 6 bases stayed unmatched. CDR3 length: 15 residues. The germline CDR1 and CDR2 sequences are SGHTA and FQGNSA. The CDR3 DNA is TGTGCCAGCAGCTTAGAACTGCCGGGAGGAGAGACCCAGTACTTC. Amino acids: CASSLELPGGETQYF.